The present entry profiles one T cell receptor beta chain with its context. The antigen remains unidentified. Separate from the 666-subject first cohort, the approximately 120-subject validation cohort was the one that the donors belonged to. This sample was taken from a study of cytomegalovirus exposure and HLA in healthy donors. Findings of the study overall: Reports described diagnosis of cytomegalovirus status by the classifier as highly specific and sensitive. Specificity for CMV antigens was confirmed in vitro for three of the CMV-associated chains. A list of 150 to 200 TCR beta chains associated with cytomegalovirus was given.

Method: immunoSEQ multiplex PCR; TCRdb's copy keeps in-frame clones and lacks some. The table has over 150,000 clones, around 90% seen once. CDR1 and CDR2 (germline): MGHRA, YSYEKL. The CDR3 totals 16 residues. Trimming left V 4 bases short and J 0 bases short, with 14 bases between. What was sequenced was PBMCs. This TCR derives from a woman aged 18 to 35 in good health and CMV-seropositive. The chain couples TRBV4-1 to TRBJ2-3; D is uncertain. The CDR3 reads CASSPSPPTSTDTQYF. CDR3 nucleotide sequence: TGCGCCAGCAGCCCCTCCCCTCCCACTAGCACAGATACGCAGTATTTT.